The 8 T cell receptor beta chains below were found in one sample sequenced in a study of lymphopenia after photon versus proton radiotherapy. Sequencing used immunoSEQ multiplex PCR; TCRdb keeps in-frame clones, though not all of them. The sample has 65,000 or so clones; roughly nine tenths are singletons. The sample here was peripheral blood, taken from a patient treated with proton-based radiotherapy. These TCRs come from a man aged 80 or over with esophageal cancer.

A single count supports this clone. This rearrangement joins TRBV25-1 to TRBJ1-1; TRBD1 is a possible D gene (5 bases). The germline gives CDR1 MGHDK, CDR2 SYGVNS. The CDR3 has 13 residues. V was cut by 7 bases and J by 4 bases, with 13 bases left in between. The CDR3 loop is CASTLGQGTEAFF. DNA for the CDR3: TGTGCCAGCACTCTGGGGCAGGGCACTGAAGCTTTCTTT.

This chain connects TRBV5-1 to TRBJ2-2, with 7 bases that match TRBD1. With 1 base clipped from V and 2 bases from J, the junction kept 5 bases outside the gene matches. CDR3 length: 16 residues. CDR1 is SGHRS, CDR2 YFSETQ, per germline. The CDR3 DNA reads as TGCGCCAGCAGCTTGATAGCAGGGGGTAACACCGGGGAGCTGTTTTTT. Its translation: CASSLIAGGNTGELFF. The full variable domain, in which reference TRBV5-1 and TRBJ2-2 provide the parts outside the CDR3, is KAGVTQTPRYLIKTRGQQVTLSCSPISGHRSVSWYQQTPGQGLQFLFEYFSETQRNKGNFPGRFSGRQFSNSRSEMNVSTLELGDSALYLCASSLIAGGNTGELFFGEGSRLTVL.

This clone was counted a single time. J is TRBJ2-1 and V is TRBV6-1; D remains ambiguous. Trimming removed 2 bases at V and 8 bases at J, with 16 bases between. The V gene's germline CDR1 is MNHNS and CDR2 SASEGT. The CDR3 covers 15 residues. CDR3 residues: CASSELSKKHDEQFF. As DNA, the CDR3 is TGTGCCAGCAGTGAATTGAGTAAGAAACACGATGAGCAGTTCTTC.

This clone has just a few counts. The chain has TRBV7-6 and TRBJ2-7; TRBD1 agrees at 9 bases. The V gene end was trimmed by 4 bases and the J gene end by 3 bases; junction bases not matched to a gene: 7. Germline lookup yields CDR1 SGHVS and CDR2 FNYEAQ. This CDR3 is 15 amino acids long. The CDR3 sequence: CASSSPRQGDYEQYF. CDR3 DNA sequence: TGTGCCAGCAGCTCCCCCAGACAGGGGGACTACGAGCAGTACTTC.

This clone was counted a single time. The chain combines TRBV27 with TRBJ2-1, with TRBD1 matching 7 bases. Trimming at V came to 5 bases and at J to 0 bases, leaving 4 bases not matched to a gene. There are 15 residues in the CDR3. The germline CDR1 and CDR2 sequences are MNHEY and SMNVEV (reference sequence). CDR3 in DNA: TGTGCCAGCAGTGACCGGGACAGCTCCTACAATGAGCAGTTCTTC. Amino acid sequence: CASSDRDSSYNEQFF.

This chain connects TRBV19 to TRBJ2-2; 11 bases align to TRBD2. The germline CDR1 and CDR2 sequences are LNHDA and SQIVND (reference sequence). CDR3 length equals 14 residues. With 7 bases clipped from V and 6 bases from J, the junction kept 4 bases outside the gene matches. The CDR3: CASIAGGPPGELFF. CDR3 DNA sequence: TGTGCCAGTATAGCGGGGGGGCCCCCCGGGGAGCTGTTTTTT.

The chain recombines TRBV6-5 with TRBJ2-7; a weak D match, TRBD1 (5 bases). Germline CDR1 MNHEY, CDR2 SVGAGI. V lost 5 bases to trimming and J lost 0 bases, with 14 bases between them. The CDR3 has 15 amino acids. CDR3 residues: CASSNARVSSYEQYF. The CDR3 DNA reads as TGTGCCAGCAGTAACGCCAGGGTCAGCTCCTACGAGCAGTACTTC.

The CDR3 region is CASAYPISYEQYF. The CDR3 coding sequence is TGTGCCAGCGCATACCCCATCTCCTACGAGCAGTACTTC. The chain carries TRBV2 and TRBJ2-7, with no clear D. V dropped 8 bases and J dropped 0 bases, with 11 bases sitting between them. The CDR3 runs 13 residues. Looked up from germline, CDR1 is SNHLY and CDR2 is FYNNEI.